This T cell receptor beta chain was captured by sequencing in a study of Ad26.COV2.S vaccination and SARS-CoV-2 variants. At the level of the study: The authors gave Ad26.COV2.S intramuscularly, either once or twice 56 days apart.

Study results and limitations: Analytic work on TCR breadth and depth might have understated the full extent of total T cell responses.

Of note for this clone: Its antigen is still unknown.

Treatment noted: around 19 received Ad26.COV2.S at low or high dose, single or two shots; 5 received placebo; per-sample allocation not given. The study sampled participants on day 63 after the first vaccine or placebo injection. Sequenced by immunoSEQ multiplex PCR; TCRdb stores in-frame clones only, minus some. The sample lists some 420,000 clones, roughly 90% occurring once. Trimming shortened V by 3 bases and J by 2 bases, and 8 bases separated the two germline ends. The CDR3 has 14 residues. CDR1 MDHEN and CDR2 SYDVKM come from the germline V gene. Sequences were derived from peripheral blood, sampled in a trial of Ad26.COV2.S vaccine versus placebo. This chain connects TRBV28 to TRBJ1-5; no clear D. The source of this sequence is a person between 18 and 65 years old who received the Ad26.COV2.S COVID-19 vaccine or a placebo. The CDR3 DNA reads TGTGCCAGCAGTTTTGCCGGCGGCAATCAGCCCCAGCATTTT. It encodes CASSFAGGNQPQHF.